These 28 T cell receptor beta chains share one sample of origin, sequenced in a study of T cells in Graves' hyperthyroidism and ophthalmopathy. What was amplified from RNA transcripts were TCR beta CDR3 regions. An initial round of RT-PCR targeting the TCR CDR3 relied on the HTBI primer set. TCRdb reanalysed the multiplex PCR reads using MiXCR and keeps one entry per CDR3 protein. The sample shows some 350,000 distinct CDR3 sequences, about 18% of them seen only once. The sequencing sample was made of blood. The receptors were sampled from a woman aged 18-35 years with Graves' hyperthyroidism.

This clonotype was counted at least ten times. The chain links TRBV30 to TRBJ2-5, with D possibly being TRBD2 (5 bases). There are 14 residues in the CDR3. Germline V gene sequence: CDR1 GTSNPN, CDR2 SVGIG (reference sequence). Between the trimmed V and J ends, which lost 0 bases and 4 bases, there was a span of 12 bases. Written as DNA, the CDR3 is TGTGCCTGGAGTGTAATGGGAGTTCGAGAGACCCAGTACTTC. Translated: CAWSVMGVRETQYF.

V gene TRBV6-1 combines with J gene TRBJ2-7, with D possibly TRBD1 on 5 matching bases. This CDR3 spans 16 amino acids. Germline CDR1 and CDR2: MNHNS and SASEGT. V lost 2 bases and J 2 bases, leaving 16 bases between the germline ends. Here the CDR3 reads CASSEIKGHGTYEQYF. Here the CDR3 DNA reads TGTGCCAGCAGTGAAATAAAGGGGCACGGCACCTACGAGCAGTACTTC.

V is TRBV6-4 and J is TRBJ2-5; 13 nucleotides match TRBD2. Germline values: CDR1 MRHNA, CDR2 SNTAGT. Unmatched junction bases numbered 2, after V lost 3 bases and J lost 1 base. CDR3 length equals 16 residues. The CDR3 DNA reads TGTGCCAGCAGTGAGACTAGCGGGGGGAGCCAAGAGACCCAGTACTTC. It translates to CASSETSGGSQETQYF.

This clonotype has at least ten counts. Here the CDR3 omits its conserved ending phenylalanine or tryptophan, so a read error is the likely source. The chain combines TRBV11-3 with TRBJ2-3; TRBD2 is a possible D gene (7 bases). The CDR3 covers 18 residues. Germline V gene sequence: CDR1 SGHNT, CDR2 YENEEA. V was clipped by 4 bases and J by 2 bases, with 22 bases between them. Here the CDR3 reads CASSSQTRRGAYTDTQYI. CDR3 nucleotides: TGTGCCAGCAGCTCCCAGACTCGACGGGGGGCTTACACAGATACGCAGTATATT.

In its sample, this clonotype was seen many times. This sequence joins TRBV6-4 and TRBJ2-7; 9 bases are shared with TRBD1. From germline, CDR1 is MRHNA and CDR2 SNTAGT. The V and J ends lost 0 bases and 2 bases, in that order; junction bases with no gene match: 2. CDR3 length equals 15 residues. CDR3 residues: CASSDSGDRAYEQYF. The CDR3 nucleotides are TGTGCCAGCAGTGACTCGGGGGACAGGGCCTACGAGCAGTACTTC.

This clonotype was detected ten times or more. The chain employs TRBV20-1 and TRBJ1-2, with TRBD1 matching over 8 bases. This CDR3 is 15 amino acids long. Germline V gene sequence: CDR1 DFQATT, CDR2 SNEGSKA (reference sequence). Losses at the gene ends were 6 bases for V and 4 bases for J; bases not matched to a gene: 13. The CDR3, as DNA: TGCAGTGCGGAGACCGACCAGGGGGCTTCCTATGGCTACACCTTC. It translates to CSAETDQGASYGYTF.

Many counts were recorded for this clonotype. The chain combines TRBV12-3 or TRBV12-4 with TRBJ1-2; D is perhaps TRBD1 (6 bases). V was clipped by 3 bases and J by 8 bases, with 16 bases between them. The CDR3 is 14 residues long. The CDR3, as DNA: TGTGCCAGCAGTTTCCGCCAGACAGGTACCGGCTACACCTTC. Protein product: CASSFRQTGTGYTF.

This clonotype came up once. DNA for the CDR3: TGTGCCAGCAGCCGAGCGGGGGGCGGGACCGGGGAGCTGTTTTTT. Residues: CASSRAGGGTGELFF. This chain connects TRBV12-3 or TRBV12-4 to TRBJ2-2; 9 bases line up with TRBD2. The CDR3 extends over 15 amino acids. V was pared by 6 bases and J by 5 bases, with 7 bases of the junction left unmatched.

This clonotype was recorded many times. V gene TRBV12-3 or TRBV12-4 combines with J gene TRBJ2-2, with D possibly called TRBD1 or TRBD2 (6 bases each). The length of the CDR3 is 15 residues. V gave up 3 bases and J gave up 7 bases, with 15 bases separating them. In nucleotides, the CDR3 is TGTGCCAGCAGTTTTGTGGGGGGCAGGGGCGGGGAGCTGTTTTTT. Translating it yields CASSFVGGRGGELFF.

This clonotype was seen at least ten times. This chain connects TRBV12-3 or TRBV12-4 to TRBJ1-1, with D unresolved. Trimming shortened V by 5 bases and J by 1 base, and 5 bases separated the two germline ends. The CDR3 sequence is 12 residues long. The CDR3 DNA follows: TGTGCCAGCAGTCTCCCGAACACTGAAGCTTTCTTT. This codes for CASSLPNTEAFF.

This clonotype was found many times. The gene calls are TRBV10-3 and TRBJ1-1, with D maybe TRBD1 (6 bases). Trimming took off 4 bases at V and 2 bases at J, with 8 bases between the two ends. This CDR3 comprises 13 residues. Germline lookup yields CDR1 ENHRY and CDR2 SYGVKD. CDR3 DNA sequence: TGTGCCATCAGTGGGACAGCAAACACTGAAGCTTTCTTT. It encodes CAISGTANTEAFF.

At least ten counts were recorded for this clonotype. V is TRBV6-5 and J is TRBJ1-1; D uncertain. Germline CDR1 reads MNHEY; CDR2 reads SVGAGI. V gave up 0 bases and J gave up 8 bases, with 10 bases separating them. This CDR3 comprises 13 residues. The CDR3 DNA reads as TGTGCCAGCAGTTACTCGGGAGGAGGGGAAGCTTTCTTT. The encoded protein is CASSYSGGGEAFF.

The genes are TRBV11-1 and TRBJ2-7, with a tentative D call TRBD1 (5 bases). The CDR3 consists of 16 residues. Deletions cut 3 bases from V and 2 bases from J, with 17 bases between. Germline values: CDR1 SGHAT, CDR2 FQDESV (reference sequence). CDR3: CASSFPNQDNPYEQYF. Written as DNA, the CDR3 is TGTGCCAGCAGCTTCCCTAACCAGGACAACCCCTACGAGCAGTACTTC.

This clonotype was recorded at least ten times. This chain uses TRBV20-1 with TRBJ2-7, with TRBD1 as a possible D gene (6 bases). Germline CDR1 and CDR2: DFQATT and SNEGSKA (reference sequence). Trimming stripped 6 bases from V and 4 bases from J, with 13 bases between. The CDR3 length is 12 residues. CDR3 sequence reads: CSAYPGQYEQYF. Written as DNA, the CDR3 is TGCAGTGCCTACCCAGGACAGTACGAGCAGTACTTC.

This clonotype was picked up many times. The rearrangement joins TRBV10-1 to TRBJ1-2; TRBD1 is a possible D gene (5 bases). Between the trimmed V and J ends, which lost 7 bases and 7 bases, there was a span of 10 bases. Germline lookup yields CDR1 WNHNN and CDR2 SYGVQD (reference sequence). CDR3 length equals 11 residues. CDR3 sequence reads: CASKPGSGYTF. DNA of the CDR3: TGCGCCAGCAAGCCAGGGAGTGGCTACACCTTC.

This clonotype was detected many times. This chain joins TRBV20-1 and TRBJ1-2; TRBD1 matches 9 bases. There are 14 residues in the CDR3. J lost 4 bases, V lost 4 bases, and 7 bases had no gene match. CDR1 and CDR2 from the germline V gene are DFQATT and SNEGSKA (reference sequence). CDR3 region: CSAKQGARGYGYTF. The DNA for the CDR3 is TGCAGTGCTAAACAGGGGGCGCGGGGCTATGGCTACACCTTC.

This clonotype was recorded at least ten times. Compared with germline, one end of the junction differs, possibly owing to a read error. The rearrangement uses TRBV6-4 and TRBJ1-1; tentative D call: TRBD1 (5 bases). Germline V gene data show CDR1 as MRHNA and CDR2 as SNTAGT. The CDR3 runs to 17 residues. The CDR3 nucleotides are TGTGCCACCAGTGACCCCGGGACGAGATTGGGTGGCACTGAAGCTTTCTTT. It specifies CATSDPGTRLGGTEAFF.

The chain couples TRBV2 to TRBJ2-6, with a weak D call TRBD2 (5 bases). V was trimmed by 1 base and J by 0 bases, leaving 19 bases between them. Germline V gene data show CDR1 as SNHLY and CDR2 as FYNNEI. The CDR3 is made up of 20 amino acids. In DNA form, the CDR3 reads TGTGCCAGCAGTGAAGGAGCCGGTTCTGGACTCTACTCTGGGGCCAACGTCCTGACTTTC. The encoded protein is CASSEGAGSGLYSGANVLTF.

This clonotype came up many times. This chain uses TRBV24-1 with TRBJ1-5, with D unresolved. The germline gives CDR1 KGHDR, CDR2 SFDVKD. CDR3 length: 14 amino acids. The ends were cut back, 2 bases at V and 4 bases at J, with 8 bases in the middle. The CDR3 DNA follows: TGTGCCACCAGTGATTATCGGACTAATCAGCCCCAGCATTTT. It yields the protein CATSDYRTNQPQHF.

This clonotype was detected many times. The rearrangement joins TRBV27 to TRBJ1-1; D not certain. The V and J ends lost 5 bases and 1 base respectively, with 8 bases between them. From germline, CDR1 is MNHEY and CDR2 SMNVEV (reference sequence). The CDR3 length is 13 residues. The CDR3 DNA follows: TGTGCCAGCAGTCGACAAACGAACACTGAAGCTTTCTTT. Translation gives CASSRQTNTEAFF.

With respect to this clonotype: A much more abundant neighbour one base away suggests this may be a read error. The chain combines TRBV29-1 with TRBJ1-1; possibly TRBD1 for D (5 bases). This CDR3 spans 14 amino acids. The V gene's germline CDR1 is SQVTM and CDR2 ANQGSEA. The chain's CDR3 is CSARGRVANTEVFF. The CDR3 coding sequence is TGCAGCGCCCGGGGCAGGGTGGCGAACACTGAAGTTTTCTTT. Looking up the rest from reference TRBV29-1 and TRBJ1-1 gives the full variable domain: SAVISQKPSRDICQRGTSLTIQCQVDSQVTMMFWYRQQPGQSLTLIATANQGSEATYESGFVIDKFPISRPNLTFSTLTVSNMSPEDSSIYLCSARGRVANTEVFFGQGTRLTVV.

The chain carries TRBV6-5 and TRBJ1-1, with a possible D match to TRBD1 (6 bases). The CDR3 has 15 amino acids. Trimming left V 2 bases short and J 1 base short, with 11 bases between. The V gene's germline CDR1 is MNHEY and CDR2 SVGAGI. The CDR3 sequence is CASSYTGGQNTEAFF. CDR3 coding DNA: TGTGCCAGCAGTTACACGGGGGGACAGAACACTGAAGCTTTCTTT.

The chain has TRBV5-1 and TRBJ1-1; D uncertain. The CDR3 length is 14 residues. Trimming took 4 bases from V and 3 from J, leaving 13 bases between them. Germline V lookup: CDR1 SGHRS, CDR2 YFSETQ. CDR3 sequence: CASSQGGGYTEAFF. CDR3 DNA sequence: TGCGCCAGCAGCCAAGGCGGCGGTTACACTGAAGCTTTCTTT.

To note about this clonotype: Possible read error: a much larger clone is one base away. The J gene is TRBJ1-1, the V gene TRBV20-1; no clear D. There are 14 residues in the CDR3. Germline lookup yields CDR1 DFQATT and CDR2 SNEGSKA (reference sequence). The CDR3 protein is CSARIGSGNTGAFF. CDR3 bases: TGCAGTGCTAGAATTGGCTCCGGGAACACTGGAGCTTTCTTT.

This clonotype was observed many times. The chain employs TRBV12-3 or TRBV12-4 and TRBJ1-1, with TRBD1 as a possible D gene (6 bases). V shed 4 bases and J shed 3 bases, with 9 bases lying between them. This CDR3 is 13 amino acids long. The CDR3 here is CASSSQGYTEAFF. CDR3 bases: TGTGCCAGCAGTTCACAGGGATACACTGAAGCTTTCTTT.

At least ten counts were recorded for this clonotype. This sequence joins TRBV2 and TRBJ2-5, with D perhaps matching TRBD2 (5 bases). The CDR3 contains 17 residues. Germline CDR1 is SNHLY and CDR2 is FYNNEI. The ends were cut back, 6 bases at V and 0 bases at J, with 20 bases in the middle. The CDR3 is CASRRRFGVTYQETQYF. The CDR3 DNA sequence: TGTGCCAGCAGGCGACGTTTCGGGGTGACGTACCAAGAGACCCAGTACTTC.

The CDR3 reads CAISSVSYEQYF. CDR3 coding DNA: TGTGCCATCTCTAGCGTCTCCTACGAGCAGTACTTC. The chain couples TRBV10-3 to TRBJ2-7; D is possibly TRBD2 (6 bases). This CDR3 spans 12 amino acids. V dropped 8 bases and J dropped 0 bases, with 8 bases sitting between them. CDR1 and CDR2 (germline): ENHRY, SYGVKD.

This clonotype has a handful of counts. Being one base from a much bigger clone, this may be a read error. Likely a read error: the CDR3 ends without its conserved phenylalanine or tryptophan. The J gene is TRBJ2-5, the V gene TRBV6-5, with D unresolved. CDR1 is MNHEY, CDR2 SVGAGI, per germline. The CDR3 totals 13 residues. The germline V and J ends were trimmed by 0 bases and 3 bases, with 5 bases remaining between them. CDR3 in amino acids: CASSYSREETQYY. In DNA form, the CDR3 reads TGTGCCAGCAGTTACTCTAGAGAAGAGACCCAGTACTAC.